The 23 T cell receptor beta chains listed next were all sequenced from one sample in a study of identical twins' blood T cells. TCRdb reprocessed the 5' RACE reads via MiXCR and lists one record per CDR3 protein. The sample holds about 370,000 distinct CDR3 sequences, more than 25% seen once. Sequenced input: PBMCs. These receptors all stem from a woman aged 18-55 years in good health.

This clonotype was counted only a few times. As DNA, the CDR3 is TGTGCCAGTAGTATAGGGTACAGCCTGAACACTGAAGCTTTCTTT. Translation gives CASSIGYSLNTEAFF. This chain joins TRBV19 and TRBJ1-1, with no clear D. Trimming pared 1 base from V and 0 bases from J, leaving 9 bases between. The CDR3 consists of 15 residues. Germline CDR1 LNHDA, CDR2 SQIVND (reference sequence).

Only a few counts were recorded for this clonotype. Here the CDR3 DNA reads TGTGCCAGCAGCTTTCGAGACATCCAAACCGGGGAGCTGTTTTTT. It yields the protein CASSFRDIQTGELFF. The genes are TRBV7-9 and TRBJ2-2; D call uncertain. The V end lost 3 bases, the J end lost 5 bases, and 13 bases lay between the germline ends. From germline, CDR1 is SEHNR and CDR2 FQNEAQ (reference sequence). This CDR3 is built from 15 residues.

The genes are TRBV9 and TRBJ2-3, with a possible D match to TRBD1 (5 bases). The ends were cut back, 1 base at V and 5 bases at J, with 14 bases in the middle. This CDR3 spans 15 amino acids. Germline lookup yields CDR1 SGDLS and CDR2 YYNGEE. In DNA, the CDR3 is TGTGCCAGCAGCGTATCGCCAGGGCGTGGAGATACGCAGTATTTT. This sequence encodes CASSVSPGRGDTQYF. Supplemented by reference TRBV9 and TRBJ2-3, the full variable domain reads DSGVTQTPKHLITATGQRVTLRCSPRSGDLSVYWYQQSLDQGLQFLIQYYNGEERAKGNILERFSAQQFPDLHSELNLSSLELGDSALYFCASSVSPGRGDTQYFGPGTRLTVL.

The table lists this clonotype with many counts. The CDR3 sequence: CSADRVPEAFF. The CDR3 DNA reads as TGCAGTGCGGACAGGGTGCCTGAAGCTTTCTTT. The genes are TRBV20-1 and TRBJ1-1; 8 positions match TRBD1. CDR1 is DFQATT, CDR2 SNEGSKA, per germline (reference sequence). J lost 6 bases, V lost 6 bases, and 3 bases had no gene match. The CDR3 spans 11 residues.

Remarks on this clonotype: Sequence at one end of the junction differs from germline and may be a read error. V is TRBV4-2 and J is TRBJ2-1; TRBD2 might be the D (7 bases). This CDR3 has 13 residues. CDR1 is LGHNA, CDR2 YNFKEQ, per germline. For the CDR3, the DNA is TGTGCCAGCGGGGGCGGGAGTTACAATGAGAAGTTCTTC. Protein: CASGGGSYNEKFF.

In its sample, this clonotype was seen a few times. The chain has TRBV11-2 and TRBJ1-2; unclear D gene. Germline lookup yields CDR1 SGHAT and CDR2 FQNNGV. The V end was cut by 6 bases, the J end by 2 bases, with 16 bases between. There are 15 residues in the CDR3. Written as DNA, the CDR3 is TGTGCCAGCAGGACTATAAAGGAAGTCAACTATGGCTACACCTTC. It is translated as CASRTIKEVNYGYTF.

The chain combines TRBV9 with TRBJ2-5; TRBD2 agrees at 8 bases. V lost 4 bases and J lost 1; bases outside the gene matches: 6. CDR3 length: 15 amino acids. From germline, CDR1 is SGDLS and CDR2 YYNGEE. This CDR3 reads CASSPFTSGQETQYF. Here the CDR3 DNA reads TGTGCCAGCAGCCCCTTTACTAGCGGCCAAGAGACCCAGTACTTC. The full variable domain, its missing parts supplied by reference TRBV9 and TRBJ2-5, is DSGVTQTPKHLITATGQRVTLRCSPRSGDLSVYWYQQSLDQGLQFLIQYYNGEERAKGNILERFSAQQFPDLHSELNLSSLELGDSALYFCASSPFTSGQETQYFGPGTRLLVL.

This clonotype occurred a few times. The chain uses TRBV5-1 and TRBJ2-1; a weak D match, TRBD2 (5 bases). Looked up from germline, CDR1 is SGHRS and CDR2 is YFSETQ. The CDR3 consists of 12 residues. V was shortened by 3 bases and J by 9 bases, with 10 bases between the two germline ends. CDR3 protein: CASSWDEGEQFF. As DNA, the CDR3 is TGCGCCAGCAGCTGGGATGAGGGTGAGCAGTTCTTC.

This clonotype showed up many times. The chain uses TRBV2 and TRBJ1-6; possibly TRBD1 for D (5 bases). V lost 3 bases and J 6 bases, leaving 12 bases between the germline ends. The germline V gene encodes CDR1 SNHLY and CDR2 FYNNEI. The CDR3 is 15 residues long. The CDR3 is CASSDSGTGNSPLHF. CDR3 DNA: TGTGCCAGCAGTGATTCCGGGACCGGTAATTCACCCCTCCACTTT.

This clonotype was counted at least ten times. The V gene is TRBV4-1, the J gene TRBJ1-1; D perhaps matches TRBD1 (5 bases). CDR3 size: 18 residues. Germline V gene data show CDR1 as MGHRA and CDR2 as YSYEKL. V lost 3 bases to trimming and J lost 0 bases, with 20 bases between them. CDR3 DNA: TGCGCCAGCAGCCAGCTCCTTGACAGAGTCGCCATGAACACTGAAGCTTTCTTT. As protein: CASSQLLDRVAMNTEAFF.

This clonotype was seen a single time. This sequence joins TRBV10-3 and TRBJ1-5, with a possible D match to TRBD1 (6 bases). The V gene lost 9 bases and the J gene lost 0 bases, with 9 bases spanning the gap. Germline V gene data show CDR1 as ENHRY and CDR2 as SYGVKD. The CDR3 contains 13 residues. CDR3 coding DNA: TGTGCCATTAACAGGGCTAGCAATCAGCCCCAGCATTTT. Protein product: CAINRASNQPQHF.

This clonotype has more than one count but fewer than ten. The chain couples TRBV19 to TRBJ2-3; the match to TRBD2 covers 10 bases. With 8 bases clipped from V and 2 bases from J, the junction kept 10 bases outside the gene matches. CDR1 is LNHDA, CDR2 SQIVND, per germline (reference sequence). This CDR3 has 16 amino acids. The CDR3 loop reads CASRRTSGWATDTQYF. The CDR3 DNA reads TGTGCCAGTCGCAGGACTAGCGGCTGGGCCACAGATACGCAGTATTTT.

Written as DNA, the CDR3 is TGCAGTGCTAGAAGGGCGGGAGAGCGAGATACGCAGTATTTT. Translated: CSARRAGERDTQYF. The chain joins TRBV20-1 to TRBJ2-3; 7 nucleotides agree with TRBD2. The CDR3 has 14 amino acids. The V segment lost 2 bases and the J segment 5 bases; nucleotides outside the gene matches: 7. CDR1 is DFQATT, CDR2 SNEGSKA, per germline (reference sequence).

The chain joins TRBV29-1 to TRBJ1-1; maybe TRBD1 (5 bases). Trimming removed 6 bases at V and 1 base at J, with 9 bases between. CDR1 and CDR2 from the germline V gene are SQVTM and ANQGSEA. CDR3 length equals 12 residues. In DNA, the CDR3 is TGCAGCGTCTTAAGGGGGAACACTGAAGCTTTCTTT. It specifies CSVLRGNTEAFF.

As regards this clonotype: The CDR3 does not close with the conserved phenylalanine or tryptophan, likely indicating a read error. The chain is built from TRBV25-1 and TRBJ1-1, with a weak D call TRBD1 (6 bases). Germline values: CDR1 MGHDK, CDR2 SYGVNS. The CDR3 is made up of 11 amino acids. With 7 bases removed from V and 5 bases from J, the gap between germline ends came to 8 bases. CDR3 DNA: TGTGCCAGCAAAGGGGGAACTGAAGCTTTCCTT. Its protein is CASKGGTEAFL.

On this clonotype: Possible read error: a much larger clone is one base away. The rearrangement uses TRBV6-1 and TRBJ2-2, with a weak D call TRBD2 (5 bases). The CDR3 loop spans 14 amino acids. Germline V gives CDR1 MNHNS, CDR2 SASEGT. CDR3 coding DNA: TGTGCCAGCAGACTAGTGGGGAGCACCGAGGAGCTGTTTTTT. Its protein is CASRLVGSTEELFF.

As to this clonotype: An end of the junction does not agree with germline; a read error may underlie this. This chain uses TRBV4-3 with TRBJ2-1; TRBD2 matches at 7 bases. Germline V CDR1 and CDR2: LGHNA, YSLEER. The CDR3 spans 15 residues. CDR3 sequence: CGSSQGASGQGEQFF. The CDR3 DNA reads TGCGGCAGCAGCCAAGGCGCTAGCGGACAAGGGGAGCAGTTCTTC.

This clonotype showed up just a few times. The chain has TRBV5-5 and TRBJ1-5; unclear D gene. CDR1 SGHKS and CDR2 YYEKEE come from the germline V gene (reference sequence). This CDR3 is built from 13 residues. V lost 3 bases and J 6 bases, leaving 10 bases between the germline ends. The CDR3 is CASSYGWGQPQHF. The CDR3 DNA reads as TGTGCCAGCAGCTACGGTTGGGGTCAGCCCCAGCATTTT.

There are many counts of this clonotype. V usage is TRBV20-1 and J usage is TRBJ1-4; D is ambiguous. CDR3 length: 16 amino acids. The germline V gene has CDR1 DFQATT and CDR2 SNEGSKA (reference sequence). V lost 3 bases, J lost 8 bases, and 22 bases lay in between. This CDR3 reads CSASHRSGYGKEKLFF. As DNA, the CDR3 is TGCAGTGCTAGTCACCGATCCGGCTACGGGAAGGAAAAACTGTTTTTT.

This clonotype turned up a few times. This chain connects TRBV20-1 to TRBJ2-7; 8 bases are shared with TRBD1. Looked up from germline, CDR1 is DFQATT and CDR2 is SNEGSKA (reference sequence). The CDR3 length is 13 residues. J gave up 2 bases and V 5 bases, and 5 bases lay outside the gene matches. CDR3 nucleotide sequence: TGCAGTGCTCGACGACAGGGGACCTACGAGCAGTACTTC. Translating it yields CSARRQGTYEQYF.

This clonotype was seen only a few times. V and J are TRBV19 and TRBJ2-3; unclear D gene. The V end lost 4 bases, the J end lost 0 bases, and 11 bases lay between the germline ends. The CDR3 sequence is 15 residues long. Looked up from germline, CDR1 is LNHDA and CDR2 is SQIVND (reference sequence). The CDR3 protein is CASSNGRPSTDTQYF. CDR3 sequence (DNA): TGTGCCAGTAGTAACGGCAGGCCTAGCACAGATACGCAGTATTTT.

This chain uses TRBV20-1 with TRBJ1-4, with D maybe TRBD1 (6 bases). Germline V CDR1 and CDR2: DFQATT, SNEGSKA (reference sequence). The CDR3 spans 13 residues. V lost 6 bases, J lost 11 bases, and 19 bases lay in between. CDR3 residues: CSAFNRAALKLFF. The CDR3 coding sequence is TGCAGTGCGTTCAACAGGGCCGCCTTGAAACTGTTTTTT.

This clonotype was counted between two and nine times. The chain carries TRBV29-1 and TRBJ2-3; a weak D match, TRBD2 (5 bases). Germline CDR1 SQVTM, CDR2 ANQGSEA. Trimming pared 2 bases from V and 4 bases from J, leaving 10 bases between. This CDR3 is built from 13 residues. CDR3 residues: CSVESGSADTQYF. CDR3 sequence (DNA): TGCAGCGTTGAATCGGGTAGCGCAGATACGCAGTATTTT.